This T cell receptor (beta chain) was observed in a study of blood T cell repertoires in COVID-19. This clone has just one count. Authors' data handling: For nucleated cells, counts were estimated from reference gene primer amplification. TCRdb's table, derived via immunoSEQ multiplex PCR, lists solely in-frame clones and lacks some. V and J calls and clone size follow that table, whereas D and trimming were derived from the DNA. Of 200,000 to 250,000 clones in the sample, about 87% were seen once. Participant-given clinical history determined each cohort assignment. Germline V lookup: CDR1 SGHNT, CDR2 YYREEE (reference sequence). Unmatched junction bases numbered 5, after V lost 2 bases and J lost 3 bases. The CDR3 is 15 residues long.

This clonotype was obtained from a woman younger than 45 who had recovered from COVID-19. Sequenced input: PBMCs or T cells enriched from blood (not recorded which). This chain connects TRBV5-4 to TRBJ1-2, with TRBD1 identical over 9 bases. The CDR3: CASSFLDRGYYGYTF. CDR3 bases: TGTGCCAGCAGCTTTTTGGACAGGGGTTACTATGGCTACACCTTC.